The 21 T cell receptor beta chains in this list originate from one sample, sequenced in a study of Ad26.COV2.S vaccination and SARS-CoV-2 variants. Sample treatment: 19 received Ad26.COV2.S at low or high dose, single or two shots; roughly five received placebo; per-sample allocation not given. The study sampled participants on day 63 after the first vaccine or placebo injection. Here immunoSEQ multiplex PCR was the method, and the copy in TCRdb shows in-frame clones only, minus some. The data hold around 300,000 clones, with 75% to 90% observed a single time. Sequenced material: peripheral blood, taken in a trial of Ad26.COV2.S vaccine versus placebo. These receptors were taken from a person aged 18-60 years who received the Ad26.COV2.S COVID-19 vaccine or a placebo.

The rearrangement links TRBV2 to TRBJ1-1; 9 bases match TRBD1. This CDR3 is built from 14 residues. The ends lost 6 bases at V and 4 bases at J; junction bases unmatched: 6. The V gene's germline CDR1 is SNHLY and CDR2 FYNNEI. The CDR3, as DNA: TGTGCCAGCAGGGAAACAGGGGGCGGCACTGAAGCTTTCTTT. It codes for CASRETGGGTEAFF.

The chain recombines TRBV5-5 with TRBJ2-4; D remains unclear. From germline, CDR1 is SGHKS and CDR2 YYEKEE (reference sequence). The CDR3 contains 15 residues. The V and J ends lost 1 base and 4 bases respectively, with 12 bases between them. The CDR3 loop reads CASSLQAGAKNIQYF. In DNA form, the CDR3 reads TGTGCCAGCAGCTTGCAGGCCGGAGCGAAAAACATTCAGTACTTC.

This chain connects TRBV7-2 to TRBJ1-1, with TRBD1 matching over 8 bases. CDR1 and CDR2 from the germline V gene are SGHTA and FQGNSA. This CDR3 has 18 amino acids. J gave up 3 bases and V 3 bases, and 15 bases lay outside the gene matches. CDR3 amino acids: CASSFTHPRTGRYTEAFF. CDR3 nucleotide sequence: TGTGCCAGCAGCTTCACCCACCCTCGGACAGGGAGGTACACTGAAGCTTTCTTT.

V is TRBV6-5 and J is TRBJ2-7; no reliable D call. Germline loops: CDR1 MNHEY, CDR2 SVGAGI. V lost 0 bases, J lost 3 bases, and 15 bases lay in between. The CDR3 is 16 amino acids. The CDR3, as DNA: TGTGCCAGCAGTTACTCTGAGACATCGTGGGACTACGAGCAGTACTTC. It codes for CASSYSETSWDYEQYF.

The rearrangement uses TRBV11-2 and TRBJ1-1; unclear D gene. Germline V lookup: CDR1 SGHAT, CDR2 FQNNGV. V shed 4 bases and J shed 4 bases, with 19 bases lying between them. The CDR3 extends over 16 amino acids. The chain's CDR3 is CASSSPRSALATEAFF. The CDR3, as DNA: TGTGCCAGCAGCTCACCCCGCTCGGCACTCGCCACTGAAGCTTTCTTT.

V usage is TRBV28 and J usage is TRBJ2-6; 7 nucleotides agree with TRBD1. Germline-derived CDR1 and CDR2 are MDHEN and SYDVKM. The CDR3 spans 17 residues. V lost 6 bases to trimming and J lost 1 base; unmatched junction nucleotides: 9. DNA for the CDR3: TGTGCCAGCAGGTCCGGGACAGCGATTTCTGGGGCCAACGTCCTGACTTTC. Amino acid sequence: CASRSGTAISGANVLTF.

The chain couples TRBV6-5 to TRBJ2-5, with a weak D call TRBD1 (6 bases). CDR3 length: 13 amino acids. The germline gives CDR1 MNHEY, CDR2 SVGAGI. V dropped 8 bases and J dropped 7 bases, with 17 bases sitting between them. CDR3 in amino acids: CASSGVVRVTQYF. The CDR3 DNA is TGTGCCAGCTCAGGGGTCGTAAGGGTGACCCAGTACTTC.

J is TRBJ2-1 and V is TRBV29-1; D is undetermined. Trimming removed 7 bases at V and 0 bases at J, with 10 bases between. Per the germline V gene, CDR1 is SQVTM and CDR2 is ANQGSEA. This CDR3 is 13 amino acids long. The CDR3 DNA reads TGCAGCGCAACACGCAGCTCCTACAATGAGCAGTTCTTC. This translates into CSATRSSYNEQFF.

The chain recombines TRBV5-5 with TRBJ1-4; 8 bases line up with TRBD1. V dropped 0 bases and J dropped 8; count of bases not matched to a gene: 6. This CDR3 contains 15 residues. Germline CDR1 and CDR2: SGHKS and YYEKEE (reference sequence). The CDR3 DNA follows: TGTGCCAGCAGCTTGGATGACAGGGGCGGGGAAAAACTGTTTTTT. Amino acids: CASSLDDRGGEKLFF.

The V call is TRBV7-9, the J call TRBJ1-1, with 7 bases aligning to TRBD1. V was clipped by 5 bases and J by 3 bases; unmatched bases: 3. The CDR3 consists of 13 residues. CDR1 and CDR2 from the germline V gene are SEHNR and FQNEAQ (reference sequence). DNA for the CDR3: TGTGCCAGCAGCATAACAGGGGACACTGAAGCTTTCTTT. Translated: CASSITGDTEAFF.

This chain links TRBV18 with TRBJ2-5, with TRBD1 matching 12 bases. V lost 5 bases and J lost 5; bases outside the gene matches: 6. The V gene's germline CDR1 is KGHSH and CDR2 LQKENI. CDR3 length: 15 residues. The CDR3 here is CASSSGTGGRETQYF. The CDR3 coding sequence is TGTGCCAGCTCATCCGGGACAGGGGGCAGGGAGACCCAGTACTTC.

J is TRBJ1-2 and V is TRBV21-1; the table calls TRBD1, which could not be checked here. TRBV21-1 constitutes a pseudogene. CDR3 length equals 14 residues. The CDR3 spells CASSRKAGCYGYTF. The CDR3 nucleotides are TGTGCCAGCAGCCGAAAAGCAGGGTGCTATGGCTACACCTTC.

On this clone: This sample also contains other DNA sequences that code for the same CDR3. The chain employs TRBV4-1 and TRBJ1-1, with a tentative D call TRBD1 (5 bases). Trimming shortened V by 1 base and J by 1 base, and 10 bases separated the two germline ends. This CDR3 contains 15 residues. The germline V gene has CDR1 MGHRA and CDR2 YSYEKL. For the CDR3, the DNA is TGCGCCAGCAGCCAAGTGGGGCGGGAGAACACTGAAGCTTTCTTT. It yields the protein CASSQVGRENTEAFF.

The CDR3 DNA is TGTGCCAGCAGCTTGCGAACAGGGAGCTCCTACGAGCAGTACTTC. Its protein product is CASSLRTGSSYEQYF. The chain has TRBV5-6 and TRBJ2-7; the D gene is possibly TRBD1 (6 bases). Trimming shortened V by 1 base and J by 0 bases, and 11 bases separated the two germline ends. CDR1 and CDR2 (germline): SGHDT, YYEEEE. There are 15 residues in the CDR3. The whole variable domain, remainder taken from reference TRBV5-6 and TRBJ2-7, is DAGVTQSPTHLIKTRGQQVTLRCSPKSGHDTVSWYQQALGQGPQFIFQYYEEEERQRGNFPDRFSGHQFPNYSSELNVNALLLGDSALYLCASSLRTGSSYEQYFGPGTRLTVT.

This clone is a singleton in its sample. The chain uses TRBV5-8 and TRBJ1-5; D possibly corresponds to TRBD1 (6 bases). V lost 4 bases and J 1 base, leaving 15 bases between the germline ends. Germline CDR1 and CDR2: SGHTS and YDEGEE. This CDR3 spans 16 amino acids. The CDR3 DNA is TGTGCCAGCAGCCTGGGGGCCGGGACAAGCAATCAGCCCCAGCATTTT. It translates to CASSLGAGTSNQPQHF. Supplemented by reference TRBV5-8 and TRBJ1-5, the full variable domain reads EAGVTQSPTHLIKTRGQQATLRCSPISGHTSVYWYQQALGLGLQFLLWYDEGEERNRGNFPPRFSGRQFPNYSSELNVNALELEDSALYLCASSLGAGTSNQPQHFGDGTRLSIL.

CDR3: CASSQSFLAGGLYEQYF. The CDR3 DNA reads as TGTGCCAGCAGCCAAAGTTTTCTAGCGGGAGGTTTGTACGAGCAGTACTTC. The chain links TRBV3-1 (or the pseudogene TRBV3-2) to TRBJ2-7, with TRBD2 matching over 11 bases. V dropped 2 bases and J dropped 4; count of bases not matched to a gene: 10. Germline CDR1 reads LGHDT; CDR2 reads YNNKEL (reference sequence). This CDR3 comprises 17 residues.

This clone was detected once. This rearrangement joins TRBV10-1 to TRBJ1-2; D gene ambiguous. The CDR3 extends over 14 amino acids. The germline CDR1 and CDR2 sequences are WNHNN and SYGVQD (reference sequence). V lost 5 bases and J 4 bases, leaving 14 bases between the germline ends. CDR3: CASSPRVDSYGYTF. The DNA for the CDR3 is TGCGCCAGCAGTCCCCGAGTGGATAGCTATGGCTACACCTTC.

This clone was found a few times. The chain employs TRBV7-2 and TRBJ2-2; D gene ambiguous. The germline V gene encodes CDR1 SGHTA and CDR2 FQGNSA. The CDR3 covers 15 residues. Trimming stripped 0 bases from V and 4 bases from J, with 9 bases between. The CDR3 DNA sequence: TGTGCCAGCAGCTTAGCCCTCAGTCCCACCGGGGAGCTGTTTTTT. This codes for CASSLALSPTGELFF. Supplemented by reference TRBV7-2 and TRBJ2-2, the full variable domain reads GAGVSQSPSNKVTEKGKDVELRCDPISGHTALYWYRQSLGQGLEFLIYFQGNSAPDKSGLPSDRFSAERTGGSVSTLTIQRTQQEDSAVYLCASSLALSPTGELFFGEGSRLTVL.

This clone was found a few times. The chain joins TRBV9 to TRBJ1-4, with 7 positions matching TRBD1. The ends lost 0 bases at V and 8 bases at J; junction bases unmatched: 4. Germline CDR1 and CDR2: SGDLS and YYNGEE. The CDR3 loop spans 14 amino acids. The CDR3 nucleotides are TGTGCCAGCAGCGTAGGACAGGGCTACGAAAAACTGTTTTTT. It codes for CASSVGQGYEKLFF.

The rearrangement joins TRBV27 to TRBJ1-5, with D perhaps matching TRBD1 (6 bases). This CDR3 is 14 amino acids long. Trimming stripped 4 bases from V and 3 bases from J, with 10 bases between. Germline V lookup: CDR1 MNHEY, CDR2 SMNVEV (reference sequence). Here the CDR3 reads CASSSGQFNQPQHF. CDR3 DNA: TGTGCCAGCAGTTCTGGACAGTTCAATCAGCCCCAGCATTTT.

The V gene is TRBV5-6, the J gene TRBJ2-3; tentative D call: TRBD1 (6 bases). The germline V gene encodes CDR1 SGHDT and CDR2 YYEEEE. CDR3 length: 15 residues. Trimming cost V 4 bases and J 2 bases, with 14 bases left between them. The CDR3 protein is CASSSTGHITDTQYF. DNA of the CDR3: TGTGCCAGCAGCAGCACGGGACATATCACAGATACGCAGTATTTT.